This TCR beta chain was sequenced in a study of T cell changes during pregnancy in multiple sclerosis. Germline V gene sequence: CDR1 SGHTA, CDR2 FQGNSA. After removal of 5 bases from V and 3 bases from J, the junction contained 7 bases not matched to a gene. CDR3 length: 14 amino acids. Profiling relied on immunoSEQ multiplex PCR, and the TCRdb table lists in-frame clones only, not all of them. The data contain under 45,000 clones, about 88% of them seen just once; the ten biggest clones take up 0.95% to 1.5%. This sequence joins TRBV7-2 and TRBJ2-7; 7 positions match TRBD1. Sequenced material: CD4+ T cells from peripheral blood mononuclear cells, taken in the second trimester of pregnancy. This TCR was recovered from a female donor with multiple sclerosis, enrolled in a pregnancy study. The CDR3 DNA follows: TGTGCCAGCAGCCCAGGACAGGCTAACTACGAGCAGTACTTC. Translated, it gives CASSPGQANYEQYF.